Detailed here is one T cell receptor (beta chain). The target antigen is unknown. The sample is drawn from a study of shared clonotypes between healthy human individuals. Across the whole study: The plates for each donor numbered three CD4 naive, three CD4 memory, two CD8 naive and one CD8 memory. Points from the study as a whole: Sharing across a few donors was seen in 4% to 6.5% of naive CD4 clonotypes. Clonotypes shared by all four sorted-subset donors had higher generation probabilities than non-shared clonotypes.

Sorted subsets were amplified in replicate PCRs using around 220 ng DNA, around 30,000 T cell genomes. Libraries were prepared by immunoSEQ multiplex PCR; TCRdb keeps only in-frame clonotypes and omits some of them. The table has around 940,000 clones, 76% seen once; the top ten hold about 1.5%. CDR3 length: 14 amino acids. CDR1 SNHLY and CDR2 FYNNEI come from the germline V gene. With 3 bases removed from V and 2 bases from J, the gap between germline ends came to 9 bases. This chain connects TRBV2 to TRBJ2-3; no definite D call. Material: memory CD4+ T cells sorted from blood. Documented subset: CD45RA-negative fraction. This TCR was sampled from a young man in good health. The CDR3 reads CASSDTSYTDTQYF. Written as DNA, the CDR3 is TGTGCCAGCAGTGACACTTCCTACACAGATACGCAGTATTTT.